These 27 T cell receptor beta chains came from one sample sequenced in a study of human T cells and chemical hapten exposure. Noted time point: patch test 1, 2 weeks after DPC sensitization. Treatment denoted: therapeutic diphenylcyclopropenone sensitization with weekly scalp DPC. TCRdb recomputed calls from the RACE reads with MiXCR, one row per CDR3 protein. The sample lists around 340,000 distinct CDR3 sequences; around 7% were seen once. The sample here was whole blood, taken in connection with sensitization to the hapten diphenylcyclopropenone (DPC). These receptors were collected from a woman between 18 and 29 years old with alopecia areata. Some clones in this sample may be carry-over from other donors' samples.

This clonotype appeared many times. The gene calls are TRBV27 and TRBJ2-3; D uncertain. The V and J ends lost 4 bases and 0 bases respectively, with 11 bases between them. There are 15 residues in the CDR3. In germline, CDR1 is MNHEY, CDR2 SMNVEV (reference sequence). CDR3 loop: CASSSTRVSTDTQYF. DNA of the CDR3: TGTGCCAGCAGTTCGACGCGAGTGAGCACAGATACGCAGTATTTT.

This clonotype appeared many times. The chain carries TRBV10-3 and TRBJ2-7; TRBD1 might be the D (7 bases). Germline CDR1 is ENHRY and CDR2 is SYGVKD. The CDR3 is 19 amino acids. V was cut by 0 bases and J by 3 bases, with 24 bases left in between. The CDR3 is CAISESVEEGTDQFYEQYF. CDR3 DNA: TGTGCCATCAGTGAGTCGGTGGAGGAGGGGACAGACCAATTCTACGAGCAGTACTTC.

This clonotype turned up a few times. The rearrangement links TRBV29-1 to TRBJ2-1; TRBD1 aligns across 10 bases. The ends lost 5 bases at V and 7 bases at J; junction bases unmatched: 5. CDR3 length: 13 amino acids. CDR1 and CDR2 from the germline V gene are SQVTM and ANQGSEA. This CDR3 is CSVWGQGWNEQFF. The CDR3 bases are TGCAGCGTTTGGGGACAGGGGTGGAATGAGCAGTTCTTC.

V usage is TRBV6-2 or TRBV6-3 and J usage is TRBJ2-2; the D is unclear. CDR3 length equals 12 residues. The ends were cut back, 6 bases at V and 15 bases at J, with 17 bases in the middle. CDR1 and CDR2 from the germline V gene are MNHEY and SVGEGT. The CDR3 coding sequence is TGTGCCAGCAGCGAACGAGGACCGCCCTTGTTTTTT. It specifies CASSERGPPLFF.

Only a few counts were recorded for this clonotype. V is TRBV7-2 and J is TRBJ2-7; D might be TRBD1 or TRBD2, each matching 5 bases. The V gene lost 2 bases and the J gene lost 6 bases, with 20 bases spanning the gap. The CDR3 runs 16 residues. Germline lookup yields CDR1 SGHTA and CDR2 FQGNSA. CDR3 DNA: TGTGCCAGCAGCTTAAATGCCATCGGGGCGCGAGGCGAGCAGTACTTC. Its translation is CASSLNAIGARGEQYF. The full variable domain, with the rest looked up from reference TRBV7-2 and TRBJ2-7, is GAGVSQSPSNKVTEKGKDVELRCDPISGHTALYWYRQSLGQGLEFLIYFQGNSAPDKSGLPSDRFSAERTGGSVSTLTIQRTQQEDSAVYLCASSLNAIGARGEQYFGPGTRLTVT.

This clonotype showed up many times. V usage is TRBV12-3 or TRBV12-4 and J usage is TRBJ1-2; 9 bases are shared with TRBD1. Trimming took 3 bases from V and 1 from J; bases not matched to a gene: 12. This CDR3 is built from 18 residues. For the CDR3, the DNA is TGTGCCAGCAGTTTGACGCCCGGGACAGGGAAGAGTAACTATGGCTACACCTTC. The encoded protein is CASSLTPGTGKSNYGYTF.

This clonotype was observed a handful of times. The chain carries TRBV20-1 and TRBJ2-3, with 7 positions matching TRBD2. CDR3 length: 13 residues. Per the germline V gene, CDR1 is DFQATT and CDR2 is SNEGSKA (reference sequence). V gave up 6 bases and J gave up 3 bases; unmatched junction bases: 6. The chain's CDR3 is CSAGLVLTDTQYF. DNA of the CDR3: TGCAGTGCCGGACTAGTTTTAACAGATACGCAGTATTTT.

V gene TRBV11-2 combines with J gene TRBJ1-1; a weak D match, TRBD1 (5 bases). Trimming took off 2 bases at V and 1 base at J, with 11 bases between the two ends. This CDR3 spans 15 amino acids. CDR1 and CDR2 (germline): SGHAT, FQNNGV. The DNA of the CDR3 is TGTGCCAGCAGCTTATTGGCAGGACAGAACACTGAAGCTTTCTTT. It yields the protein CASSLLAGQNTEAFF.

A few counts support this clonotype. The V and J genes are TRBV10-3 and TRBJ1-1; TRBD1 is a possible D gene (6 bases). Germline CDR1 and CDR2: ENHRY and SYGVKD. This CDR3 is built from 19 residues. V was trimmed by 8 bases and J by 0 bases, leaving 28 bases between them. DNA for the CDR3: TGTGCCATCTGGCCCACGAACCCCCCCCAGGGACACATGAACACTGAAGCTTTCTTT. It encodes CAIWPTNPPQGHMNTEAFF.

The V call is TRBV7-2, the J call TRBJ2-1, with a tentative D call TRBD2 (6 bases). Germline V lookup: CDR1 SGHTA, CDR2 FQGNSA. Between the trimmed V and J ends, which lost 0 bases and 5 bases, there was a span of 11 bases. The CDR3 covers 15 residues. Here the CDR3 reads CASSLAPDYNNEQFF. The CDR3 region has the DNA TGTGCCAGCAGCTTAGCGCCGGACTATAACAATGAGCAGTTCTTC.

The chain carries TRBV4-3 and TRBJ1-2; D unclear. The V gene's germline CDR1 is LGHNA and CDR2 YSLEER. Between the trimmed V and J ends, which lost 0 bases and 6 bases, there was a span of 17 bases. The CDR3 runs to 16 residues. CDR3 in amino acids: CASSQDKTSWLDGYTF. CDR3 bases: TGCGCCAGCAGCCAAGATAAGACAAGCTGGTTGGATGGCTACACCTTC.

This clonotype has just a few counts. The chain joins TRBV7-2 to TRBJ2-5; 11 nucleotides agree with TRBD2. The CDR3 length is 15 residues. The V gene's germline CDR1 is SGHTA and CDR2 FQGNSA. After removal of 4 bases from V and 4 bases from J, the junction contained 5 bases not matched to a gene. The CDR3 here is CASSSPSGGRETQYF. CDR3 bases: TGTGCCAGCAGCTCCCCTAGCGGGGGGCGAGAGACCCAGTACTTC.

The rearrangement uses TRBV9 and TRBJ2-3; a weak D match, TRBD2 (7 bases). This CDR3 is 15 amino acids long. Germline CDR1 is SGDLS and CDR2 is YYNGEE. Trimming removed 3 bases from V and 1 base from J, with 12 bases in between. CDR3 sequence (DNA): TGTGCCAGCAGCGGACGGGGGGCCGGCACAGATACGCAGTATTTT. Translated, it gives CASSGRGAGTDTQYF.

Here the CDR3 DNA reads TGCAGTGCCATGAGCGGGGGCGCGAACGACAATGAGCAGTTCTTC. Protein: CSAMSGGANDNEQFF. The chain has TRBV20-1 and TRBJ2-1; 8 nucleotides align to TRBD2. V lost 6 bases to trimming and J lost 5 bases; unmatched junction nucleotides: 12. This CDR3 is 15 amino acids long. Germline CDR1 is DFQATT and CDR2 is SNEGSKA (reference sequence).

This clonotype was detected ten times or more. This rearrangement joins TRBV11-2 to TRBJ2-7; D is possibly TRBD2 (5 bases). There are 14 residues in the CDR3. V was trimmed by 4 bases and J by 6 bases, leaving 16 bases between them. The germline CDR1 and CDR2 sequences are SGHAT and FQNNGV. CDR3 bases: TGTGCCAGCAGCTCACCCGGACGGGGTAGCGAGCAGTACTTC. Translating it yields CASSSPGRGSEQYF. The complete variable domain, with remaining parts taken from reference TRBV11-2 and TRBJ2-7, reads EAGVAQSPRYKIIEKRQSVAFWCNPISGHATLYWYQQILGQGPKLLIQFQNNGVVDDSQLPKDRFSAERLKGVDSTLKIQPAKLEDSAVYLCASSSPGRGSEQYFGPGTRLTVT.

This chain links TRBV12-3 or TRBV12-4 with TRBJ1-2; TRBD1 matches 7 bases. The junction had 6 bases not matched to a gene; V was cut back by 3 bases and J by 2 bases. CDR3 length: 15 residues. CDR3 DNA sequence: TGTGCCAGCAGTTTTGCCAGGGGGAACAACTATGGCTACACCTTC. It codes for CASSFARGNNYGYTF.

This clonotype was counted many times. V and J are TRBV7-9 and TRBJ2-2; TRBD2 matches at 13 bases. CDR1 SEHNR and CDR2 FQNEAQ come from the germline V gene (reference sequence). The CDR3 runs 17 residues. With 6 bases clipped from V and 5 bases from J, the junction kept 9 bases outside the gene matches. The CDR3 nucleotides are TGTGCCAGCAGGCGGACTAGCGGGGGATCATTGACCGGGGAGCTGTTTTTT. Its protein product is CASRRTSGGSLTGELFF.

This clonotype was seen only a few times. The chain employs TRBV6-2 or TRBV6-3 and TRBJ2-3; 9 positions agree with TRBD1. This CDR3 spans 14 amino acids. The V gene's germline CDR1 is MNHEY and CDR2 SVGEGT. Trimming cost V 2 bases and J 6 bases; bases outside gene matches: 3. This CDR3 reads CASSYTGGRDTQYF. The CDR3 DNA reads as TGTGCCAGCAGTTACACAGGGGGCCGGGATACGCAGTATTTT.

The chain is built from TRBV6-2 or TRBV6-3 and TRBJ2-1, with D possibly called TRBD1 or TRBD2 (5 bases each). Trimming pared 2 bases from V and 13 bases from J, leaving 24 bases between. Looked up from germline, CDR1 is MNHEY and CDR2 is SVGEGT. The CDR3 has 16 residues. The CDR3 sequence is CASSYPARVGDRSQFF. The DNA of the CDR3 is TGTGCCAGCAGTTACCCGGCCAGGGTTGGGGACCGATCTCAGTTCTTC.

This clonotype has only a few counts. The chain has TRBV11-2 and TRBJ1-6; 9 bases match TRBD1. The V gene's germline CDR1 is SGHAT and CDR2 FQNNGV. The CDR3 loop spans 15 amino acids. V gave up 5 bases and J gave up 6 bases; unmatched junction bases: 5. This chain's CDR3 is CASSQRDRVNSPLHF. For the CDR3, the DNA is TGTGCCAGCAGCCAAAGGGACAGGGTTAATTCACCCCTCCACTTT. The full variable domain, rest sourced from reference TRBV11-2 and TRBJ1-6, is EAGVAQSPRYKIIEKRQSVAFWCNPISGHATLYWYQQILGQGPKLLIQFQNNGVVDDSQLPKDRFSAERLKGVDSTLKIQPAKLEDSAVYLCASSQRDRVNSPLHFGNGTRLTVT.

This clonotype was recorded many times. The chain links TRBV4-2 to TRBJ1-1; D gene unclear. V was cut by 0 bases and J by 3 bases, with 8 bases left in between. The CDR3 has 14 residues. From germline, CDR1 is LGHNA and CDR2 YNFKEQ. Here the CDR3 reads CASSQDPEDTEAFF. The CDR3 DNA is TGTGCCAGCAGCCAAGATCCGGAGGACACTGAAGCTTTCTTT.

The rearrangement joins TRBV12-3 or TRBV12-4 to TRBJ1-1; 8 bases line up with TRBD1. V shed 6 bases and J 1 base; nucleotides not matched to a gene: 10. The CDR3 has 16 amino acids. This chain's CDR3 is CASSHQTGARNTEAFF. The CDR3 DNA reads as TGTGCCAGCAGCCACCAGACAGGGGCCCGGAACACTGAAGCTTTCTTT.

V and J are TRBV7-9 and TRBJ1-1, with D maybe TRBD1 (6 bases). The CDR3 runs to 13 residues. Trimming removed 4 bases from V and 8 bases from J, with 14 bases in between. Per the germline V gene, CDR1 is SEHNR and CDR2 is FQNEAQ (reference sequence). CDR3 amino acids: CASSSVTGREAFF. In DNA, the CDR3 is TGTGCCAGCAGCTCAGTTACAGGGCGAGAAGCTTTCTTT.

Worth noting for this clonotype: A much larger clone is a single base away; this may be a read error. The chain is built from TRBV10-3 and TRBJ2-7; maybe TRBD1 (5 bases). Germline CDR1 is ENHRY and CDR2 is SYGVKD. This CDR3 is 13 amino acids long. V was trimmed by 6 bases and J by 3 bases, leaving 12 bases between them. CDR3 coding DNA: TGTGCCATCAGCGGACATGGCATCTACGAGCAGTACTTC. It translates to CAISGHGIYEQYF.

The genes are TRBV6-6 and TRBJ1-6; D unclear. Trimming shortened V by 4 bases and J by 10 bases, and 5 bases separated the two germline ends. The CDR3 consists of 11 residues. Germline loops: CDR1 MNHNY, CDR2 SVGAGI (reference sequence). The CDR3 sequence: CASSLQSPLHF. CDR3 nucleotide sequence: TGTGCCAGCAGTTTACAGTCACCCCTCCACTTT.

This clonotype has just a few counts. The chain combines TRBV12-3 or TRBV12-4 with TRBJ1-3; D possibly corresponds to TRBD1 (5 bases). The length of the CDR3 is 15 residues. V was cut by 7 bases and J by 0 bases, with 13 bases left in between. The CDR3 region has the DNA TGTGCCAGCACTGGACAACTAAGCTCTGGAAACACCATATATTTT. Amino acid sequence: CASTGQLSSGNTIYF.

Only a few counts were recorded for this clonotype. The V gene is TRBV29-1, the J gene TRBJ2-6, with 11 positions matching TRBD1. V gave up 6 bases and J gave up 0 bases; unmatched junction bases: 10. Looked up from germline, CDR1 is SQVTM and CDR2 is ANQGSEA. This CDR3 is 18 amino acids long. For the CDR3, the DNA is TGCAGCGTCCTGGGGACAGGGGGAGACTTCTCTGGGGCCAACGTCCTGACTTTC. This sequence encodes CSVLGTGGDFSGANVLTF.